This T cell receptor beta chain was sequenced in a study of cytomegalovirus exposure and HLA in healthy donors. Study information: Tens of millions of unique TCRs from HLA-typed donors made up an early data release. Findings and limits, study-wide: Confirmation in vitro established that a few CMV-associated chains were specific for CMV antigens. Cytomegalovirus-associated status was assigned to more than 150 TCR beta chains.

In germline, CDR1 is SGHNT, CDR2 YYREEE (reference sequence). The CDR3 length is 14 residues. The PCR was carried out with 60 Vbeta primers and 13 Jbeta primers. Repertoires were generated with immunoSEQ multiplex PCR, while TCRdb's copy carries only in-frame clones and drops some. The sample spans 190,000 or so clones; the ten largest clones claim approximately 0.74%. As for this clone: Its matching antigen is unknown.

The origin of this receptor is a boy younger than 18 in good health and CMV-seronegative. Material for sequencing was PBMCs. V gene TRBV5-4 combines with J gene TRBJ2-2, with D perhaps matching TRBD2 (7 bases). The CDR3 spells CAGGGGTETGELFF. In DNA, the CDR3 is TGTGCTGGTGGCGGGGGCACGGAGACCGGGGAGCTGTTTTTT.